These 26 T cell receptor beta chains share one sample of origin, sequenced in a study of molecular identifiers for immune sequencing clone quantification. TCRdb fed the PCR reads into MiXCR, producing one record per CDR3 protein. The table shows tens of thousands of distinct CDR3 sequences, with around 20% occurring only once. Specimen: naive CD8+ T cells from blood, with Jurkat cell RNA spiked in. The subset was: FACS-sorted CD8+CD4-CCR7+CD45RA+ naive T cells. Source of these receptors: a human donor in good health. Some libraries in this study had Jurkat cell RNA spiked in.

This clonotype was observed many times. The chain has TRBV23-1 and TRBJ1-2; no clear D gene. TRBV23-1 is annotated as an ORF whose role is uncertain. The CDR3 is 17 residues long. V was pared by 0 bases and J by 7 bases, with 21 bases between. CDR3 region: CASSQSPLVTRRSGYTF. CDR3 bases: TGCGCCAGCAGTCAATCTCCTCTCGTTACCCGGCGGTCTGGCTACACCTTC.

This clonotype was seen at least ten times. V is TRBV9 and J is TRBJ2-3, with 7 bases fitting TRBD2. CDR3 size: 15 residues. The trim removed 3 bases at V and 2 bases at J, leaving 6 bases unmatched. The V gene's germline CDR1 is SGDLS and CDR2 YYNGEE. The CDR3 loop is CASSGGGSITDTQYF. Here the CDR3 DNA reads TGTGCCAGCAGCGGGGGCGGGAGCATCACAGATACGCAGTATTTT.

This clonotype was observed at least ten times. The CDR3 loop is CASSLARGQQNTEAFF. The CDR3, as DNA: TGTGCCAGCTCACTAGCCCGGGGACAGCAGAACACTGAAGCTTTCTTT. This chain uses TRBV18 with TRBJ1-1; TRBD1 matches 7 bases. V shed 4 bases, J shed 1 base, and the junction held 9 bases outside the gene matches. Germline values: CDR1 KGHSH, CDR2 LQKENI. The length of the CDR3 is 16 residues.

This clonotype was seen at least ten times. V and J are TRBV12-3 or TRBV12-4 and TRBJ2-7; D is unresolved. There are 13 residues in the CDR3. Trimming stripped 2 bases from V and 2 bases from J, with 7 bases between. The CDR3 loop reads CASSLSLTYEQYF. Written as DNA, the CDR3 is TGTGCCAGCAGTTTAAGTCTGACCTACGAGCAGTACTTC.

The chain carries TRBV7-9 and TRBJ2-1, with 10 nucleotides matching TRBD2. Trimming took 2 bases from V and 7 from J; bases not matched to a gene: 8. This CDR3 comprises 16 residues. From germline, CDR1 is SEHNR and CDR2 FQNEAQ (reference sequence). CDR3 protein: CASSLLAGVPWNEQFF. The CDR3 DNA is TGTGCCAGCAGCTTACTAGCGGGAGTACCTTGGAATGAGCAGTTCTTC.

This clonotype came up many times. This chain joins TRBV6-2 or TRBV6-3 and TRBJ1-1; D possibly corresponds to TRBD1 (6 bases). CDR3 length equals 15 residues. V was cut by 5 bases and J by 3 bases, with 16 bases left in between. Germline lookup yields CDR1 MNHEY and CDR2 SVGEGT. The CDR3 sequence: CASSQQGLFHTEAFF. DNA for the CDR3: TGTGCCAGCAGTCAACAGGGTTTGTTCCACACTGAAGCTTTCTTT.

With respect to this clonotype: With a much larger clone just one base away, this may be a read error. J is TRBJ2-2 and V is TRBV27; the match to TRBD2 covers 7 bases. Germline V gene sequence: CDR1 MNHEY, CDR2 SMNVEV (reference sequence). V lost 4 bases to trimming and J lost 1 base; unmatched junction nucleotides: 3. The CDR3 loop spans 15 amino acids. The CDR3 is CASSSSSGNTGELFF. The CDR3 DNA sequence: TGTGCCAGCAGTTCTTCTAGCGGGAACACCGGGGAGCTGTTTTTT.

The chain employs TRBV6-5 and TRBJ1-2; maybe TRBD1 (6 bases). The CDR3 runs to 13 residues. Germline V gene lookup returns CDR1 MNHEY and CDR2 SVGAGI. The ends were cut back, 7 bases at V and 6 bases at J, with 15 bases in the middle. CDR3 residues: CASKQGFGDGYTF. The CDR3 DNA reads TGTGCCAGCAAACAGGGCTTTGGAGATGGCTACACCTTC.

This clonotype has a count of ten or more. The chain has TRBV11-3 and TRBJ1-1, with D possibly matching TRBD1 (5 bases). The V end lost 4 bases, the J end lost 7 bases, and 10 bases lay between the germline ends. This CDR3 is 12 amino acids long. Germline V gene lookup returns CDR1 SGHNT and CDR2 YENEEA. The CDR3 reads CASSSRDGEAFF. CDR3 DNA sequence: TGTGCCAGCAGCTCAAGGGACGGTGAAGCTTTCTTT.

Ten or more counts support this clonotype. The chain is built from TRBV7-6 and TRBJ1-4, with 9 bases that match TRBD1. Germline CDR1 SGHVS, CDR2 FNYEAQ. The CDR3 length is 15 residues. Germline trimming cut 6 bases from V and 6 bases from J; bases unmatched to any gene: 8. For the CDR3, the DNA is TGTGCCAGCAGTCAAACAGGGGGCGAATATGAAAAACTGTTTTTT. Residues: CASSQTGGEYEKLFF.

This clonotype was counted ten times or more. The V and J genes are TRBV3-1 and TRBJ2-3; D may be TRBD1 (6 bases). Germline-derived CDR1 and CDR2 are LGHDT and YNNKEL (reference sequence). Trimming pared 3 bases from V and 0 bases from J, leaving 10 bases between. The CDR3 extends over 15 amino acids. CDR3 in amino acids: CASSHGQTSTDTQYF. In DNA, the CDR3 is TGTGCCAGCAGCCACGGACAGACTAGCACAGATACGCAGTATTTT.

This clonotype has at least ten counts. The chain couples TRBV7-2 to TRBJ2-3, with D unclear. The germline V gene encodes CDR1 SGHTA and CDR2 FQGNSA. The CDR3 is 15 amino acids. Trimming shortened V by 5 bases and J by 5 bases, and 17 bases separated the two germline ends. The CDR3 sequence: CASSLTVFGGDTQYF. The CDR3 DNA reads TGTGCCAGCAGCCTAACCGTTTTCGGTGGAGATACGCAGTATTTT.

This clonotype occurred many times. J is TRBJ2-3 and V is TRBV11-2, with a possible D match to TRBD2 (5 bases). The germline gives CDR1 SGHAT, CDR2 FQNNGV. This CDR3 spans 15 amino acids. Deletions cut 5 bases from V and 8 bases from J, with 20 bases between. Here the CDR3 reads CASSPVASRDGTQYF. Written as DNA, the CDR3 is TGTGCCAGCAGCCCGGTGGCTAGCCGGGATGGTACGCAGTATTTT.

This clonotype appeared many times. The CDR3, as DNA: TGTGCCAGCAGCCAAGATGCCGCTAGCGGGAACACCGGGGAGCTGTTTTTT. It encodes CASSQDAASGNTGELFF. This chain joins TRBV4-2 and TRBJ2-2; 7 positions match TRBD2. The CDR3 consists of 17 residues. The germline CDR1 and CDR2 sequences are LGHNA and YNFKEQ. V was clipped by 0 bases and J by 1 base; unmatched bases: 5.

This clonotype occurred many times. The chain combines TRBV11-2 with TRBJ2-7; 7 bases line up with TRBD1. CDR1 is SGHAT, CDR2 FQNNGV, per germline. CDR3 length: 15 amino acids. Unmatched junction bases numbered 12, after V lost 5 bases and J lost 5 bases. The CDR3 coding sequence is TGTGCCAGCAGCACCAGACAGGGTTCGACCCACGAGCAGTACTTC. Protein product: CASSTRQGSTHEQYF.

Points on this clonotype: A clone one base away is much larger, so this may be a read error. The rearrangement links TRBV7-9 to TRBJ2-4; the match to TRBD1 covers 8 bases. The V gene's germline CDR1 is SEHNR and CDR2 FQNEAQ (reference sequence). CDR3 length: 15 amino acids. V lost 8 bases to trimming and J lost 3 bases; unmatched junction nucleotides: 9. DNA of the CDR3: TGTGCCAGCGGACAGGGCGTTCCAGACAAAAACATTCAGTACTTC. Its translation: CASGQGVPDKNIQYF.

This clonotype is a singleton in its sample. The junction does not match germline at one end; this may be a read error. The V and J genes are TRBV4-3 and TRBJ2-2; 9 positions agree with TRBD1. CDR3 length: 18 amino acids. Germline CDR1 reads LGHNA; CDR2 reads YSLEER. The CDR3, as DNA: TGCGCCAGCAGCCAAGATCCCGGACAGGGGTTGAACGCCGGGGAGCTGTTTTTT. As protein: CASSQDPGQGLNAGELFF.

The rearrangement joins TRBV11-2 to TRBJ2-3, with 10 bases that match TRBD2. This CDR3 spans 15 amino acids. Germline V gives CDR1 SGHAT, CDR2 FQNNGV. The V segment lost 5 bases and the J segment 5 bases; nucleotides outside the gene matches: 7. As DNA, the CDR3 is TGTGCCAGCAGCGCTAGCGGGGGACGGGGAGATACGCAGTATTTT. It specifies CASSASGGRGDTQYF.

This clonotype has at least ten counts. The chain uses TRBV4-1 and TRBJ2-7; tentatively, D is TRBD1 (6 bases). Trimming removed 2 bases at V and 3 bases at J, with 11 bases between. This CDR3 has 14 residues. Germline assignment: CDR1 MGHRA and CDR2 YSYEKL. CDR3 in amino acids: CASSQTGSSYEQYF. CDR3 sequence (DNA): TGCGCCAGCAGCCAAACAGGGTCCAGCTACGAGCAGTACTTC.

This clonotype was detected only once. The genes are TRBV4-3 and TRBJ2-2, with TRBD1 as a possible D gene (6 bases). Deletions cut 4 bases from V and 1 base from J, with 16 bases between. This CDR3 contains 17 residues. Germline V lookup: CDR1 LGHNA, CDR2 YSLEER. The CDR3 DNA sequence: TGCGCCAGCAGCCCAAGAGGGGGACCTAGGAACACCGGGGAGCTGTTTTTT. Encoded protein: CASSPRGGPRNTGELFF.

This clonotype has at least ten counts. The chain uses TRBV7-9 and TRBJ1-1; D ambiguous. The length of the CDR3 is 13 residues. Germline CDR1 is SEHNR and CDR2 is FQNEAQ (reference sequence). Trimming removed 4 bases from V and 1 base from J, with 7 bases in between. Written as DNA, the CDR3 is TGTGCCAGCAGCTGGACCCCGAACACTGAAGCTTTCTTT. Amino acid sequence: CASSWTPNTEAFF.

Of note for this clonotype: This may be a read error: a much more frequent sequence differs by one nucleotide. The chain is built from TRBV6-5 and TRBJ2-1; D not certain. The CDR3 is made up of 17 amino acids. Per the germline V gene, CDR1 is MNHEY and CDR2 is SVGAGI. The CDR3 sequence is CGSSYHTSPVTHDEQFF. In DNA, the CDR3 is TGTGGCAGCAGTTACCACACAAGTCCCGTCACACACGATGAGCAGTTCTTC.

There are many counts of this clonotype. This chain links TRBV23-1 with TRBJ1-5, with TRBD1 identical over 8 bases. TRBV23-1 counts as an open reading frame of uncertain function. The CDR3 has 17 residues. With V trimmed by 3 bases and J by 6 bases, 13 bases remained unmatched. The CDR3 DNA reads TGCGCCAGCAGTCAGTGCGACAGGGGATCTATAGTTCAGCCCCAGCATTTT. Amino acids: CASSQCDRGSIVQPQHF.

Many counts were recorded for this clonotype. V and J are TRBV12-3 or TRBV12-4 and TRBJ2-5; D is unclear. Trimming removed 6 bases at V and 8 bases at J, with 10 bases between. CDR3 size: 11 residues. The DNA of the CDR3 is TGTGCCAGCAGCCCCGCCGGCACCCAGTACTTC. Translating it yields CASSPAGTQYF.

This clonotype was counted ten times or more. This rearrangement joins TRBV5-6 to TRBJ2-1, with TRBD1 matching 7 bases. V was pared by 2 bases and J by 0 bases, with 5 bases of the junction left unmatched. CDR1 is SGHDT and CDR2 is YYEEEE in the germline V gene. CDR3 length: 16 amino acids. The chain's CDR3 is CASSLDRVVSYNEQFF. CDR3 nucleotide sequence: TGTGCCAGCAGCTTAGACAGGGTAGTCTCCTACAATGAGCAGTTCTTC.

This clonotype was recorded at least ten times. The chain uses TRBV12-3 or TRBV12-4 and TRBJ1-5, with D hard to call. V lost 1 base to trimming and J lost 7 bases, with 17 bases between them. CDR3 length: 16 residues. CDR3 amino acids: CASSLVGGRGLQPQHF. CDR3 in DNA: TGTGCCAGCAGTTTAGTGGGTGGTCGTGGGCTACAGCCCCAGCATTTT.